This is a list of T cell receptor beta chains from one sample in a study of early T cells in non-severe SARS-CoV-2 infection. Via MiXCR, TCRdb re-called the 5' RACE reads, giving one row per CDR3 protein. Of 45,000 to 55,000 distinct CDR3 sequences listed, under 7.5% are singletons. The sequencing here drew on whole blood, taken at baseline. All receptors derive from an adult who was a healthcare worker with PCR-confirmed SARS-CoV-2 infection or an uninfected control (not recorded which). The CDR3 runs from the conserved cysteine through the conserved F or W. Fields, in order: D gene, clone size, V gene, J gene, CDR3 protein, CDR3 DNA. D genes are given only for firm matches. The listing skips clone size in some rows; elsewhere it reads once, few, many or a size class.

D: -; size: many; V: TRBV6-5; J: TRBJ1-1; CDR3: CASSYEVKAEAFF; DNA: TGTGCCAGCAGTTATGAGGTTAAGGCTGAAGCTTTCTTT
D: -; size: many; V: TRBV9; J: TRBJ1-4; CDR3: CASSPRPIRSTNEKLFF; DNA: TGTGCCAGCAGCCCCAGACCCATACGGTCAACTAATGAAAAACTGTTTTTT
D: -; size: -; V: TRBV19; J: TRBJ1-2; CDR3: CASRTGRVYGYTF; DNA: TGTGCCAGTAGGACCGGACGTGTCTATGGCTACACCTTC
D: -; size: -; V: TRBV5-1; J: TRBJ1-6; CDR3: CASSLAGRNNSPLHF; DNA: TGCGCCAGCAGCTTGGCGGGACGGAATAATTCACCCCTCCACTTT
D: TRBD2; size: many; V: TRBV6-5; J: TRBJ2-5; CDR3: CASSSTPGLAGGETQYF; DNA: TGTGCCAGCAGTTCCACCCCGGGGCTAGCGGGGGGAGAGACCCAGTACTTC
D: -; size: -; V: TRBV11-3; J: TRBJ2-5; CDR3: CASSLDSAVETQYF; DNA: TGTGCCAGCAGCTTAGATTCAGCCGTTGAGACCCAGTACTTC
D: -; size: many; V: TRBV27; J: TRBJ1-5; CDR3: CASRGHSNQPQHF; DNA: TGTGCCAGCAGAGGACATAGCAATCAGCCCCAGCATTTT
D: -; size: -; V: TRBV18; J: TRBJ2-5; CDR3: CASSPNFQETQYF; DNA: TGTGCCAGCTCACCTAACTTCCAAGAGACCCAGTACTTC
D: TRBD2; size: few; V: TRBV20-1; J: TRBJ2-3; CDR3: CSAAGTSGGGTDTQYF; DNA: TGCAGTGCAGCCGGGACTAGCGGGGGGGGCACAGATACGCAGTATTTT
D: TRBD2; size: few; V: TRBV7-8; J: TRBJ2-2; CDR3: CASSLRGLAGDSGELFF; DNA: TGTGCCAGCAGCTTAAGGGGACTAGCGGGGGACAGCGGGGAGCTGTTTTTT
D: TRBD2; size: few; V: TRBV12-3/TRBV12-4; J: TRBJ2-5; CDR3: CASKTSTQLAGGLETQYF; DNA: TGTGCCAGCAAAACCTCTACTCAACTAGCGGGGGGGCTAGAGACCCAGTACTTC
D: -; size: many; V: TRBV14; J: TRBJ1-6; CDR3: CASSHSNSPLHF; DNA: TGTGCCAGCAGCCACAGTAATTCACCCCTCCACTTT
D: -; size: many; V: TRBV6-5; J: TRBJ2-3; CDR3: CASRGGYLGTDTQYF; DNA: TGTGCCAGCAGGGGTGGGTACTTGGGCACAGATACGCAGTATTTT
D: TRBD2; size: large; V: TRBV2; J: TRBJ2-1; CDR3: CASSASSGGWYNEQFF; DNA: TGTGCCAGCAGTGCTTCTAGCGGGGGGTGGTACAATGAGCAGTTCTTC
D: TRBD2; size: -; V: TRBV7-8; J: TRBJ2-7; CDR3: CASSLVLAGAAYYEQYF; DNA: TGTGCCAGCAGCTTAGTTCTAGCGGGGGCCGCATACTACGAGCAGTACTTC
D: TRBD1; size: many; V: TRBV11-3; J: TRBJ2-7; CDR3: CASSLVASLGDRPYEQYF; DNA: TGTGCCAGCAGCTTAGTCGCTAGCCTGGGGGACAGGCCCTACGAGCAGTACTTC
D: -; size: many; V: TRBV28; J: TRBJ1-5; CDR3: CASSLGSGVRQPQHF; DNA: TGTGCCAGCAGTTTAGGGTCGGGGGTGCGGCAGCCCCAGCATTTT
D: TRBD1; size: -; V: TRBV6-2/TRBV6-3; J: TRBJ2-1; CDR3: CASSSGTEVDEQFF; DNA: TGTGCCAGCAGCTCCGGGACAGAAGTGGATGAGCAGTTCTTC
D: TRBD1; size: few; V: TRBV7-8; J: TRBJ2-7; CDR3: CASSTRQGGISYEQYF; DNA: TGTGCCAGCAGCACCCGACAGGGGGGAATTTCCTACGAGCAGTACTTC
D: TRBD1; size: many; V: TRBV12-3/TRBV12-4; J: TRBJ1-1; CDR3: CASSPRQGSATEAFF; DNA: TGTGCCAGCAGTCCTAGACAGGGCTCGGCCACTGAAGCTTTCTTT
D: -; size: -; V: TRBV19; J: TRBJ1-4; CDR3: CASTFVLSANEKLFF; DNA: TGTGCCAGTACCTTCGTCCTGAGCGCTAATGAAAAACTGTTTTTT
D: TRBD1; size: -; V: TRBV7-2; J: TRBJ1-2; CDR3: CASSARTGEINYGYTF; DNA: TGTGCCAGCAGCGCCCGGACAGGAGAGATTAACTATGGCTACACCTTC
D: TRBD1; size: many; V: TRBV9; J: TRBJ2-2; CDR3: CASSEPGTGSTGELFF; DNA: TGTGCCAGCAGCGAACCCGGGACAGGGTCCACCGGGGAGCTGTTTTTT
D: TRBD1; size: many; V: TRBV10-1; J: TRBJ2-7; CDR3: CASSTDRASPYEQYF; DNA: TGCGCCAGCAGTACGGACAGGGCATCGCCCTACGAGCAGTACTTC
D: -; size: many; V: TRBV20-1; J: TRBJ2-3; CDR3: CSAETGSSTDTQYF; DNA: TGCAGTGCTGAGACAGGCTCTAGCACAGATACGCAGTATTTT
D: TRBD2; size: -; V: TRBV3-1; J: TRBJ2-5; CDR3: CASSSGGTETQYF; DNA: TGTGCCAGCTCTAGCGGGGGGACAGAGACCCAGTACTTC
D: -; size: many; V: TRBV7-6; J: TRBJ1-6; CDR3: CASSLVQGHNSPLHF; DNA: TGTGCCAGCAGCTTAGTTCAGGGCCATAATTCACCCCTCCACTTT
D: TRBD2; size: few; V: TRBV30; J: TRBJ2-3; CDR3: CARSVRWRGGTDTQYF; DNA: TGTGCCAGGAGTGTTAGATGGCGGGGGGGCACAGATACGCAGTATTTT
D: TRBD1; size: -; V: TRBV12-3/TRBV12-4; J: TRBJ2-2; CDR3: CASRGGQGESGELFF; DNA: TGTGCCAGCAGGGGTGGACAGGGAGAGTCCGGGGAGCTGTTTTTT
D: -; size: few; V: TRBV6-1; J: TRBJ2-5; CDR3: CASSEYPGQQETQYF; DNA: TGTGCCAGCAGTGAATACCCCGGTCAACAAGAGACCCAGTACTTC
D: TRBD2; size: medium-sized; V: TRBV7-6; J: TRBJ2-2; CDR3: CASSPPGLAGGLHTGELFF; DNA: TGTGCCAGCAGCCCCCCGGGACTAGCGGGGGGGCTACACACCGGGGAGCTGTTTTTT
D: -; size: -; V: TRBV7-2; J: TRBJ1-5; CDR3: CASSLNRQPSNQPQHF; DNA: TGTGCCAGCAGCTTAAATCGCCAGCCTAGCAATCAGCCCCAGCATTTT
D: -; size: many; V: TRBV7-2; J: TRBJ1-5; CDR3: CASSLGGPGNQPQHF; DNA: TGTGCCAGCAGCTTAGGAGGTCCAGGCAATCAGCCCCAGCATTTT
D: -; size: medium-sized; V: TRBV6-2/TRBV6-3; J: TRBJ1-1; CDR3: CASTQRENTEAFF; DNA: TGTGCCAGCACCCAAAGGGAGAACACTGAAGCTTTCTTT
D: -; size: many; V: TRBV19; J: TRBJ2-3; CDR3: CASSTLGGPSTDTQYF; DNA: TGTGCCAGTAGTACGCTTGGTGGGCCTAGCACAGATACGCAGTATTTT